These 13 T cell receptor beta chains came from one sample sequenced in a study of T cells after yellow fever vaccination. From the 5' RACE reads, TCRdb called clonotypes with MiXCR, one entry per CDR3 protein. The sample records hundreds of thousands of distinct CDR3 sequences, approximately 18% being singletons. The source was PBMCs, collected before the yellow fever booster vaccination. All receptors come from a man aged 18 to 35 who received the YFV17D yellow fever vaccine.

This clonotype was observed a few times. The CDR3 loop reads CSVGYTGELFF. In DNA, the CDR3 is TGCAGCGTTGGTTACACCGGGGAGCTGTTTTTT. This sequence joins TRBV29-1 and TRBJ2-2, with D unclear. The germline gives CDR1 SQVTM, CDR2 ANQGSEA. The CDR3 has 11 residues. The V end lost 4 bases, the J end lost 3 bases, and 3 bases lay between the germline ends.

The table lists this clonotype with a few counts. The V gene is TRBV6-5, the J gene TRBJ2-4; TRBD1 or TRBD2 may be the D gene (5 bases each). Germline loops: CDR1 MNHEY, CDR2 SVGAGI. The CDR3 runs to 19 residues. The V end was cut by 5 bases, the J end by 0 bases, with 23 bases between. The CDR3 reads CASSPTGRGSVLAKNIQYF. CDR3 nucleotide sequence: TGTGCCAGCAGTCCTACGGGAAGGGGATCGGTCCTAGCCAAAAACATTCAGTACTTC.

V is TRBV5-1 and J is TRBJ1-2; the D gene is possibly TRBD1 (5 bases). Trimming pared 2 bases from V and 8 bases from J, leaving 25 bases between. The CDR3 consists of 17 residues. CDR1 is SGHRS, CDR2 YFSETQ, per germline. The CDR3 DNA sequence: TGCGCCAGCAGCTTTCGAGGGGATGACGGACCCCCGTGGGGCTACACCTTC. It translates to CASSFRGDDGPPWGYTF.

This chain connects TRBV4-3 to TRBJ2-3; TRBD2 matches at 7 bases. Looked up from germline, CDR1 is LGHNA and CDR2 is YSLEER. This CDR3 has 18 amino acids. V lost 1 base, J lost 0 bases, and 10 bases stayed unmatched. The CDR3 DNA sequence: TGCGCCAGCAGCCAAGGTAGCGGGCAGGCCCCTAGCACAGATACGCAGTATTTT. Translating gives CASSQGSGQAPSTDTQYF.

The chain has TRBV13 and TRBJ2-7, with a weak D call TRBD2 (6 bases). This CDR3 is 14 amino acids long. The V end was cut by 5 bases, the J end by 3 bases, with 14 bases between. Germline lookup yields CDR1 PRHDT and CDR2 FYEKMQ (reference sequence). The CDR3 region is CASSPKEGSYEQYV. CDR3 nucleotides: TGTGCCAGCAGCCCTAAGGAGGGGAGCTACGAGCAGTACGTC.

The CDR3 DNA follows: TGTGCCAGCAGCCAAGACGGACAGGGAGCCCTCGCGGGAAACACCATATATTTT. Its protein product is CASSQDGQGALAGNTIYF. The chain combines TRBV4-2 with TRBJ1-3; TRBD1 matches 8 bases. CDR3 size: 18 residues. V trimming: 0 bases; J trimming: 4 bases; junction bases outside the gene matches: 11. The germline gives CDR1 LGHNA, CDR2 YNFKEQ.

The chain links TRBV19 to TRBJ2-3, with 8 nucleotides matching TRBD2. Germline trimming cut 6 bases from V and 6 bases from J; bases unmatched to any gene: 11. Germline V gene lookup returns CDR1 LNHDA and CDR2 SQIVND (reference sequence). The CDR3 runs 15 residues. The CDR3 protein is CASSQAGARQDTQYF. The CDR3 DNA reads as TGTGCCAGTAGCCAAGCGGGGGCTCGACAGGATACGCAGTATTTT.

This clonotype came up many times. The genes are TRBV7-6 and TRBJ1-1, with D uncertain. Germline CDR1 and CDR2: SGHVS and FNYEAQ. Trimming took 4 bases from V and 11 from J, leaving 20 bases between them. This CDR3 comprises 14 residues. CDR3 coding DNA: TGTGCCAGCAGCTCAACCGTCCCTCCTTATTGGGCTTTCTTT. Translation: CASSSTVPPYWAFF.

The rearrangement links TRBV20-1 to TRBJ2-2, with D possibly matching TRBD2 (6 bases). This CDR3 comprises 12 residues. V lost 8 bases and J 5 bases, leaving 12 bases between the germline ends. Germline V gives CDR1 DFQATT, CDR2 SNEGSKA (reference sequence). CDR3 sequence reads: CSSSRGTGELFF. For the CDR3, the DNA is TGCAGTTCAAGCCGGGGGACCGGGGAGCTGTTTTTT.

This clonotype was counted ten times or more. The chain has TRBV11-2 and TRBJ1-4, with D tentatively TRBD1 (5 bases). CDR3 size: 15 residues. V was clipped by 3 bases and J by 0 bases, with 8 bases between them. Germline V gene data show CDR1 as SGHAT and CDR2 as FQNNGV. The CDR3 DNA reads TGTGCCAGCAGCTTGAGGGGTGCAACTAATGAAAAACTGTTTTTT. Protein: CASSLRGATNEKLFF.

The chain employs TRBV7-2 and TRBJ2-2; no clear D. Trimming shortened V by 2 bases and J by 6 bases, and 7 bases separated the two germline ends. The length of the CDR3 is 13 residues. Germline V gene sequence: CDR1 SGHTA, CDR2 FQGNSA. The CDR3 is CASSLRLAGELFF. CDR3 bases: TGTGCCAGCAGCTTACGACTGGCCGGGGAGCTGTTTTTT. The full variable domain, rest sourced from reference TRBV7-2 and TRBJ2-2, is GAGVSQSPSNKVTEKGKDVELRCDPISGHTALYWYRQSLGQGLEFLIYFQGNSAPDKSGLPSDRFSAERTGGSVSTLTIQRTQQEDSAVYLCASSLRLAGELFFGEGSRLTVL.

This chain connects TRBV7-8 to TRBJ2-1, with no clear D. Trimming left V 3 bases short and J 5 bases short, with 8 bases between. CDR1 SGHVS and CDR2 FQNEAQ come from the germline V gene. This CDR3 spans 13 amino acids. In DNA, the CDR3 is TGTGCCAGCAGCTTTTCTGGGAACAATGAGCAGTTCTTC. It codes for CASSFSGNNEQFF.

The rearrangement joins TRBV27 to TRBJ2-1, with 7 bases that match TRBD1. J was trimmed by 5 bases and V by 6 bases; bases with no gene match: 4. This CDR3 is built from 13 residues. Germline CDR1 MNHEY, CDR2 SMNVEV (reference sequence). CDR3 in DNA: TGTGCCAGCAGCTGGGGACAGAACAATGAGCAGTTCTTC. As protein: CASSWGQNNEQFF.